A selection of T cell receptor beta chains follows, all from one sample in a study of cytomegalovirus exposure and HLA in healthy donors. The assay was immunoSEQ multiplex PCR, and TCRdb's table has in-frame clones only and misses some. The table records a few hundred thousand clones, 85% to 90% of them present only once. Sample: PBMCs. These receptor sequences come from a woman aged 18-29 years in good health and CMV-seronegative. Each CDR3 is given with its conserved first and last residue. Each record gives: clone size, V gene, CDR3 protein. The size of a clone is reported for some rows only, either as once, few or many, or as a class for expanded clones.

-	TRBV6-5	CASSPGQGFDQPQHF
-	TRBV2	CASSDISVGHSTDTQYF
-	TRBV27	CASSLKGFEGDEQFF
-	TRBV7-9	CASSSPDSFQETQYF
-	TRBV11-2	CASSFSKSGGETQYF
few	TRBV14	CASSQASRPLTAYEQYF
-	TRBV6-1	CASIRTANQPQHF
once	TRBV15	CATSRDQGSTYEQYF
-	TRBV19	CASSNRQGGNEKLFF
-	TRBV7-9	CASSQTRSYEQYF
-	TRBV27	CASSPWTAGGQETQYF